The next 32 T cell receptor beta chains were all read from a single sample in a study of liver allograft versus peripheral blood T cells. Background on the study: In transplanted livers, T cell receptor repertoires were compared with those found in the recipients' peripheral blood.

Using its own MiXCR run on the reads, TCRdb lists one record per CDR3 protein. The sample lists roughly 9,000 distinct CDR3 sequences, around 17% occurring once. These receptors were obtained from a human patient who had a liver transplant. Among the T cells, some may be from the graft donor.

This clonotype has just a few counts. The chain recombines TRBV6-1 with TRBJ2-3, with 10 bases fitting TRBD2. With V trimmed by 2 bases and J by 4 bases, 3 bases remained unmatched. CDR3 length: 15 residues. Germline CDR1 and CDR2: MNHNS and SASEGT. This CDR3 is CASSELAGGSDTQYF. In DNA form, the CDR3 reads TGTGCCAGCAGTGAATTAGCGGGGGGCTCAGATACGCAGTATTTT.

This clonotype is medium-sized by share. V usage is TRBV19 and J usage is TRBJ1-1, with TRBD1 identical over 8 bases. The V gene's germline CDR1 is LNHDA and CDR2 SQIVND (reference sequence). This CDR3 is 13 amino acids long. V was pared by 11 bases and J by 0 bases, with 5 bases of the junction left unmatched. The CDR3 bases are TGTGCCGGACGACAGGGGTTGAACACTGAAGCTTTCTTT. It encodes CAGRQGLNTEAFF.

This clonotype is labeled medium-sized. This chain uses TRBV18 with TRBJ1-6; D is perhaps TRBD1 (5 bases). The CDR3 spans 17 residues. Germline CDR1 KGHSH, CDR2 LQKENI. V was shortened by 3 bases and J by 9 bases, with 21 bases between the two germline ends. CDR3 coding DNA: TGTGCCAGCTCACCGGGGACTCGACGCCTAAGTAGTTCACCCCTCCACTTT. Amino acid sequence: CASSPGTRRLSSSPLHF.

This clonotype was detected ten times or more. The J gene is TRBJ2-1, the V gene TRBV19; 10 bases map to TRBD1. This CDR3 spans 15 amino acids. V trimming: 6 bases; J trimming: 7 bases; junction bases outside the gene matches: 9. Germline CDR1 reads LNHDA; CDR2 reads SQIVND (reference sequence). As DNA, the CDR3 is TGTGCCAGTAGCCGCGACAGGGGGCAAGGAAATGAGCAGTTCTTC. Protein: CASSRDRGQGNEQFF.

With respect to this clonotype: A read error may be the cause here, since a much bigger clone is one base away. The rearrangement links TRBV7-9 to TRBJ1-1; weak D call: TRBD1 (6 bases). In germline, CDR1 is SEHNR, CDR2 FQNEAQ (reference sequence). The V gene lost 7 bases and the J gene lost 1 base, with 22 bases spanning the gap. The CDR3 is 17 amino acids. CDR3: CASTHNLGQGTNTEAFF. The CDR3 bases are TGTGCCAGCACCCACAACCTAGGGCAGGGGACGAACACTGAAGCTTTCTTT. The full variable domain, rest sourced from reference TRBV7-9 and TRBJ1-1, is DTGVSQNPRHKITKRGQNVTFRCDPISEHNRLYWYRQTLGQGPEFLTYFQNEAQLEKSRLLSDRFSAERPKGSFSTLEIQRTEQGDSAMYLCASTHNLGQGTNTEAFFGQGTRLTVV.

V and J are TRBV12-3 or TRBV12-4 and TRBJ2-7; D tentatively reads TRBD1 or TRBD2 (5 bases each). CDR3 length: 13 amino acids. The V end lost 5 bases, the J end lost 1 base, and 9 bases lay between the germline ends. The CDR3 region is CASSGGSSYEQYF. CDR3 nucleotides: TGTGCCAGCAGTGGGGGATCTTCCTACGAGCAGTACTTC.

This clonotype is labeled as medium-sized. The chain has TRBV19 and TRBJ1-6; D perhaps matches TRBD1 (5 bases). Germline V gene lookup returns CDR1 LNHDA and CDR2 SQIVND (reference sequence). CDR3 length: 12 amino acids. Trimming took off 3 bases at V and 11 bases at J, with 8 bases between the two ends. The CDR3 loop reads CASSMGEPPLHF. The DNA of the CDR3 is TGTGCCAGTAGTATGGGGGAGCCACCCCTCCACTTT.

By frequency in the sample, this clonotype is medium-sized. The chain employs TRBV10-3 and TRBJ1-2, with 7 bases that match TRBD1. Losses at the gene ends were 8 bases for V and 1 base for J; bases not matched to a gene: 4. Germline V gives CDR1 ENHRY, CDR2 SYGVKD. The CDR3 is 13 amino acids. CDR3 in amino acids: CAIGQGGNYGYTF. In DNA form, the CDR3 reads TGTGCCATCGGTCAGGGGGGTAACTATGGCTACACCTTC.

This clonotype has only one observation. This rearrangement joins TRBV6-1 to TRBJ2-7, with D possibly TRBD2 on 6 matching bases. The germline V gene encodes CDR1 MNHNS and CDR2 SASEGT. V was clipped by 3 bases and J by 0 bases, with 9 bases between them. The CDR3 covers 14 residues. CDR3 protein: CASSEIAASYEQYF. The CDR3 region has the DNA TGTGCCAGCAGTGAGATAGCGGCCTCCTACGAGCAGTACTTC.

To note about this clonotype: This may arise from a read error, as a much more abundant clone is one base away. V and J are TRBV6-2 or TRBV6-3 and TRBJ2-7; weak D call: TRBD2 (5 bases). CDR3 length: 14 amino acids. The germline V gene encodes CDR1 MNHEY and CDR2 SVGEGT. The CDR3 DNA is TGTGCCAGCGGCCGCGGGCGGCGCTACTACAAGCAGTACTTC. This translates into CASGRGRRYYKQYF.

This clonotype is labeled as large. V and J are TRBV29-1 and TRBJ1-2; no firm D call. The CDR3 runs to 13 residues. Germline V lookup: CDR1 SQVTM, CDR2 ANQGSEA. Trimming stripped 4 bases from V and 2 bases from J, with 11 bases between. The CDR3 region is CSVGAGQNYGYTF. DNA for the CDR3: TGCAGCGTTGGGGCAGGCCAGAACTATGGCTACACCTTC.

Many counts were recorded for this clonotype. The chain has TRBV20-1 and TRBJ2-7; a weak D match, TRBD1 (5 bases). The germline V gene encodes CDR1 DFQATT and CDR2 SNEGSKA (reference sequence). This CDR3 spans 15 amino acids. Trimming left V 1 base short and J 1 base short, with 14 bases between. This CDR3 reads CSARGGTGRSYEQYF. DNA of the CDR3: TGCAGTGCTAGAGGCGGAACAGGACGGTCCTACGAGCAGTACTTC.

This chain connects TRBV29-1 to TRBJ2-3, with D possibly TRBD2 on 5 matching bases. The CDR3 loop spans 15 amino acids. The germline V gene has CDR1 SQVTM and CDR2 ANQGSEA. V gave up 4 bases and J gave up 1 base, with 15 bases separating them. CDR3 in DNA: TGCAGCGTTGGAGTCACCGGACTGGGCACAGATACGCAGTATTTT. It encodes CSVGVTGLGTDTQYF.

This clonotype was recorded many times. The genes are TRBV20-1 and TRBJ1-1; D is undetermined. The ends were cut back, 3 bases at V and 0 bases at J, with 8 bases in the middle. This CDR3 has 13 residues. Germline CDR1 is DFQATT and CDR2 is SNEGSKA (reference sequence). As DNA, the CDR3 is TGCAGTGCTAGTGCGGGGTTGAACACTGAAGCTTTCTTT. Its protein is CSASAGLNTEAFF.

This clonotype was recorded at least ten times. The chain employs TRBV7-2 and TRBJ2-7, with D tentatively TRBD2 (6 bases). The CDR3 extends over 14 amino acids. Germline CDR1 is SGHTA and CDR2 is FQGNSA. Trimming removed 0 bases at V and 3 bases at J, with 9 bases between. Here the CDR3 reads CASSLAPGSYEQYF. CDR3 coding DNA: TGTGCCAGCAGCTTAGCCCCCGGGAGCTACGAGCAGTACTTC.

This clonotype has more than one count but fewer than ten. The gene calls are TRBV6-5 and TRBJ2-1; D is tentatively TRBD1 or TRBD2 (5 bases each). Germline V CDR1 and CDR2: MNHEY, SVGAGI. CDR3 length: 15 amino acids. The germline V and J ends were trimmed by 0 bases and 6 bases, with 12 bases remaining between them. The CDR3 DNA reads TGTGCCAGCAGTTACTCGATGGCTGGGACCAATGAGCAGTTCTTC. This gives the protein CASSYSMAGTNEQFF.

This clonotype was detected a few times. V gene TRBV7-3 combines with J gene TRBJ2-3; D uncertain. V was pared by 4 bases and J by 2 bases, with 10 bases between. The CDR3 runs to 14 residues. Germline values: CDR1 SGHTA, CDR2 FQGTGA. CDR3 coding DNA: TGTGCCAGCAGCTCTGACTGGAACACAGATACGCAGTATTTT. It specifies CASSSDWNTDTQYF.

This clonotype was observed at least ten times. The chain combines TRBV19 with TRBJ2-6, with D possibly TRBD1 on 6 matching bases. Trimming removed 8 bases at V and 1 base at J, with 12 bases between. From germline, CDR1 is LNHDA and CDR2 SQIVND (reference sequence). The CDR3 extends over 15 amino acids. The CDR3 region is CASYDRYSGANVLTF. In DNA form, the CDR3 reads TGTGCCAGTTACGACAGGTATTCTGGGGCCAACGTCCTGACTTTC.

This clonotype was seen many times. The V call is TRBV25-1, the J call TRBJ1-5; maybe TRBD1 (5 bases). V was clipped by 2 bases and J by 0 bases, with 8 bases between them. The CDR3 is made up of 15 amino acids. Germline-derived CDR1 and CDR2 are MGHDK and SYGVNS. In nucleotides, the CDR3 is TGTGCCAGCAGTGAAGGGGGGTTTAGCAATCAGCCCCAGCATTTT. Residues: CASSEGGFSNQPQHF.

The chain combines TRBV2 with TRBJ2-1; TRBD1 aligns across 10 bases. With 8 bases clipped from V and 7 bases from J, the junction kept 8 bases outside the gene matches. The CDR3 totals 14 residues. The germline V gene encodes CDR1 SNHLY and CDR2 FYNNEI. CDR3 region: CASAGRQGANEQFF. The CDR3 DNA reads as TGTGCCAGCGCCGGTAGACAGGGGGCAAATGAGCAGTTCTTC.

To note about this clonotype: A much larger clone is a single base away; this may be a read error. The gene calls are TRBV6-6 and TRBJ1-1; 8 bases agree with TRBD1. This CDR3 spans 16 amino acids. Unmatched junction bases numbered 8, after V lost 5 bases and J lost 0 bases. Germline CDR1 MNHNY, CDR2 SVGAGI (reference sequence). The CDR3 reads CASSRTGQILNTEAFF. The CDR3, as DNA: TGTGCCAGCAGTAGGACAGGGCAGATTCTGAACACTGAAGCTTTCTTT.

V and J are TRBV6-5 and TRBJ2-2, with 13 positions matching TRBD2. The CDR3 length is 21 residues. Germline V gene sequence: CDR1 MNHEY, CDR2 SVGAGI. With V trimmed by 6 bases and J by 0 bases, 16 bases remained unmatched. CDR3 sequence (DNA): TGTGCCAGCAGGGATCTAACCCGGACTAGCGGGGGACTTTCGAACACCGGGGAGCTGTTTTTT. Its translation is CASRDLTRTSGGLSNTGELFF.

By proportion, this clonotype is medium-sized. J is TRBJ1-2 and V is TRBV7-9; maybe TRBD1 (5 bases). Looked up from germline, CDR1 is SEHNR and CDR2 is FQNEAQ (reference sequence). Trimming removed 5 bases at V and 12 bases at J, with 16 bases between. The CDR3 is 12 residues long. The CDR3 region is CASSRSTAEDTF. CDR3 nucleotides: TGTGCCAGCAGCAGGTCGACAGCCGAAGACACCTTC.

This clonotype was seen at least ten times. The chain couples TRBV13 to TRBJ1-6; D may be TRBD1 (5 bases). V was pared by 6 bases and J by 10 bases, with 22 bases between. The CDR3 extends over 16 amino acids. CDR1 and CDR2 from the germline V gene are PRHDT and FYEKMQ (reference sequence). Written as DNA, the CDR3 is TGTGCCAGCAGTTGGGGGGGGGGGAAAGAAGGGTCACCCCTCCACTTT. Its translation is CASSWGGGKEGSPLHF.

The sample holds a few counts of this clonotype. This rearrangement joins TRBV27 to TRBJ2-5, with 13 nucleotides matching TRBD2. The CDR3 is 16 residues long. The junction had 6 bases not matched to a gene; V was cut back by 4 bases and J by 4 bases. CDR1 MNHEY and CDR2 SMNVEV come from the germline V gene (reference sequence). CDR3 loop: CASSSGLAGVPETQYF. CDR3 in DNA: TGTGCCAGCAGTTCCGGACTAGCGGGGGTCCCAGAGACCCAGTACTTC.

By share, this clonotype ranks as medium-sized. The chain combines TRBV27 with TRBJ1-2; tentative D call: TRBD1 (6 bases). The V gene's germline CDR1 is MNHEY and CDR2 SMNVEV (reference sequence). Trimming left V 0 bases short and J 7 bases short, with 12 bases between. The CDR3 contains 14 residues. The CDR3 region has the DNA TGTGCCAGCAGTTTATCGGAGGGGGAGGTTGGCTACACCTTC. This encodes CASSLSEGEVGYTF.

This clonotype is medium-sized (0.01 to 0.1%) within its sample. The V gene is TRBV11-2, the J gene TRBJ1-3; D may be TRBD1 (6 bases). The germline gives CDR1 SGHAT, CDR2 FQNNGV. The CDR3 is 15 amino acids. V was trimmed by 5 bases and J by 3 bases, leaving 14 bases between them. The CDR3 region is CASSATRTDGNTIYF. In nucleotides, the CDR3 is TGTGCCAGCAGCGCCACTCGGACAGATGGAAACACCATATATTTT.

This chain uses TRBV5-6 with TRBJ2-7, with 10 bases matching TRBD1. The V segment lost 0 bases and the J segment 3 bases; nucleotides outside the gene matches: 3. Germline V gene data show CDR1 as SGHDT and CDR2 as YYEEEE. The CDR3 runs to 15 residues. The CDR3 DNA reads as TGTGCCAGCAGCTTGGGGGGACAGGGGTTCTACGAGCAGTACTTC. Translated: CASSLGGQGFYEQYF.

This clonotype was recorded a few times. The chain uses TRBV12-3 or TRBV12-4 and TRBJ2-7, with D uncertain. The V end was cut by 3 bases, the J end by 4 bases, with 10 bases between. CDR3 size: 13 residues. Written as DNA, the CDR3 is TGTGCCAGCAGTTTGGCGGTGCGGTACGAGCAGTACTTC. Its protein is CASSLAVRYEQYF.

To note about this clonotype: One base away lies a much larger clone, so this may be a sequencing read error. Here the CDR3 DNA reads TGTGACAGCAGCTTATCGGGGGGTGAGGATTCACCCCTCCACTTT. Translation gives CDSSLSGGEDSPLHF. The rearrangement joins TRBV7-2 to TRBJ1-6; D possibly corresponds to TRBD1 (5 bases). Germline values: CDR1 SGHTA, CDR2 FQGNSA. This CDR3 spans 15 amino acids.

Sample share makes this clonotype medium-sized. V usage is TRBV18 and J usage is TRBJ2-5, with 7 bases aligning to TRBD1. V trimming: 2 bases; J trimming: 5 bases; junction bases outside the gene matches: 5. Germline V CDR1 and CDR2: KGHSH, LQKENI. This CDR3 has 14 residues. The CDR3 loop is CASSPRGQTETQYF. The DNA for the CDR3 is TGTGCCAGCTCACCAAGGGGACAGACGGAGACCCAGTACTTC.

This clonotype is classed as medium-sized. The chain uses TRBV19 and TRBJ1-1, with 9 positions matching TRBD1. Germline V gene sequence: CDR1 LNHDA, CDR2 SQIVND (reference sequence). This CDR3 is built from 15 residues. With 4 bases clipped from V and 2 bases from J, the junction kept 5 bases outside the gene matches. CDR3 DNA sequence: TGTGCCAGTAGTACCCCGACAGGGGGAAACACTGAAGCTTTCTTT. This encodes CASSTPTGGNTEAFF.